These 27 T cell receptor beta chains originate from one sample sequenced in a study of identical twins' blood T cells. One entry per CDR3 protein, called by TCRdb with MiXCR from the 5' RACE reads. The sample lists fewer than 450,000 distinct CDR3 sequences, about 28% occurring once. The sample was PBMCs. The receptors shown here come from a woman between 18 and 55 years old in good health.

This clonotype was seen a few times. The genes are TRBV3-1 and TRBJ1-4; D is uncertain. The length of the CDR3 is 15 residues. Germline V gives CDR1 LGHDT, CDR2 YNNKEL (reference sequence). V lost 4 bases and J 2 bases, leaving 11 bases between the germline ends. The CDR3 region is CASSLQVGTNEKLFF. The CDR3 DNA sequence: TGTGCCAGCAGCCTCCAAGTTGGTACTAATGAAAAACTGTTTTTT.

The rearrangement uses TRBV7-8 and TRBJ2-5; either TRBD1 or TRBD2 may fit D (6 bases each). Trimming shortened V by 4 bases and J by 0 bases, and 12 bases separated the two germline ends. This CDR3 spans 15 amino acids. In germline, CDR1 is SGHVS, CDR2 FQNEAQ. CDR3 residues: CASSSGAQYQETQYF. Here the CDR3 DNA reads TGTGCCAGCAGCTCGGGGGCCCAGTACCAAGAGACCCAGTACTTC.

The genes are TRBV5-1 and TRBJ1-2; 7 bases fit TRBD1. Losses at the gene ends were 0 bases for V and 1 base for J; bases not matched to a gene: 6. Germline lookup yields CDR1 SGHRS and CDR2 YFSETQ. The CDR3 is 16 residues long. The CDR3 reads CASSLVGPGGNYGYTF. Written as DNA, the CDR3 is TGCGCCAGCAGCTTGGTTGGTCCAGGGGGTAACTATGGCTACACCTTC.

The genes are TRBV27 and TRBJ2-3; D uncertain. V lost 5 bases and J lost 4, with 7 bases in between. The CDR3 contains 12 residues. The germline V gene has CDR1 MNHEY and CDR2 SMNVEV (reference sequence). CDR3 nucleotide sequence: TGTGCCAGCAGTGGGTTTTCAGATACGCAGTATTTT. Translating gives CASSGFSDTQYF.

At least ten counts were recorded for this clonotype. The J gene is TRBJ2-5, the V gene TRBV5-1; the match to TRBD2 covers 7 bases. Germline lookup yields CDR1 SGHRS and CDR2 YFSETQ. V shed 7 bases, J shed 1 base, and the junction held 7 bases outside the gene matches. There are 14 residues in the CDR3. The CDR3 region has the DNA TGCGCCAGCGTTCCCGGGACTACCCAAGAGACCCAGTACTTC. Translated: CASVPGTTQETQYF.

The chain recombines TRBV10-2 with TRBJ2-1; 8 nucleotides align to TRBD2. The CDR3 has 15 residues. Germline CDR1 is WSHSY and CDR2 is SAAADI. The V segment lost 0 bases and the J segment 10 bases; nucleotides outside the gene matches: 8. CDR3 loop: CASSESGLVSFEQFF. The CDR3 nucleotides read TGCGCCAGCAGTGAGTCGGGACTAGTATCGTTCGAGCAGTTCTTC.

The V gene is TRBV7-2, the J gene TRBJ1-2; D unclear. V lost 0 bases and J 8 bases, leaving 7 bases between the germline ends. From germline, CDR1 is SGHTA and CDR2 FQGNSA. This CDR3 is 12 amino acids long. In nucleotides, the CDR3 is TGTGCCAGCAGCTTAGCGCATGAAGGCTACACCTTC. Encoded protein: CASSLAHEGYTF. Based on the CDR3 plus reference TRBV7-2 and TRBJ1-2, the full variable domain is GAGVSQSPSNKVTEKGKDVELRCDPISGHTALYWYRQSLGQGLEFLIYFQGNSAPDKSGLPSDRFSAERTGGSVSTLTIQRTQQEDSAVYLCASSLAHEGYTFGSGTRLTVV.

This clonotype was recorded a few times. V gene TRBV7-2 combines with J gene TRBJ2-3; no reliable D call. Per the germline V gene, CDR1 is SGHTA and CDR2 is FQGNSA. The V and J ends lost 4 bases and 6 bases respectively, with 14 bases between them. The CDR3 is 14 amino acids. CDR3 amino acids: CASSSWIQADTQYF. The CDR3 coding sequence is TGTGCCAGCAGCTCCTGGATCCAGGCGGATACGCAGTATTTT.

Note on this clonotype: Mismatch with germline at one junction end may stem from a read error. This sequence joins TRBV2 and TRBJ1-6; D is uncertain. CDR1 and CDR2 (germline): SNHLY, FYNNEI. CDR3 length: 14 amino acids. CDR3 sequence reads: CASSEVHANSHLHF. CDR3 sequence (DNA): TGTGCCAGCAGTGAGGTTCATGCCAATTCACACCTCCACTTT.

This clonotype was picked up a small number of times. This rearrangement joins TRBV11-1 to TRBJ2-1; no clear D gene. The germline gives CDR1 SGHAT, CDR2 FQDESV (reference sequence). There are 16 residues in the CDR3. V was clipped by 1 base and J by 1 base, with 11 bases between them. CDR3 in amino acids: CASSLVFSGSYNEQFF. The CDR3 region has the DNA TGTGCCAGCAGCTTAGTCTTCTCAGGATCCTACAATGAGCAGTTCTTC.

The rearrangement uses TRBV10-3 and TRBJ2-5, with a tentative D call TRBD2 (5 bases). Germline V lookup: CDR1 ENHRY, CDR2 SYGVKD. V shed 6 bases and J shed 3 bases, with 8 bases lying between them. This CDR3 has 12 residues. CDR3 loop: CAISGVEETQYF. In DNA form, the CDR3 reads TGTGCCATCAGCGGGGTCGAAGAGACCCAGTACTTC.

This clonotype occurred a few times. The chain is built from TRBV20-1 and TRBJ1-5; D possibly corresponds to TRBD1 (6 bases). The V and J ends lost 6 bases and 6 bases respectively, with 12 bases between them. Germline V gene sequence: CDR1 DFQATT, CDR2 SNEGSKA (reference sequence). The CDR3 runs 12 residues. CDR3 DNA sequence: TGCAGTGCCCGGGGGGCGGGTCAGCCCCAGCATTTT. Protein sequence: CSARGAGQPQHF.

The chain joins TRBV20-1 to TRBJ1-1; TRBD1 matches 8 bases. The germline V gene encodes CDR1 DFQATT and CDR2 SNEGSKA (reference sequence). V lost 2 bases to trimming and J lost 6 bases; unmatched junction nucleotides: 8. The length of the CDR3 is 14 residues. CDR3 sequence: CSARQTGALAEAFF. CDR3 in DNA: TGCAGTGCTAGACAGACAGGGGCGTTGGCTGAAGCTTTCTTT.

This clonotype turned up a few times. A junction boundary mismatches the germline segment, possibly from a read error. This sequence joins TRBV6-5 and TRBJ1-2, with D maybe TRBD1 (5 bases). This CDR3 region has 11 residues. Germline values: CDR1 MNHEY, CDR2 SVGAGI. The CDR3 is CVSSYFGGITF. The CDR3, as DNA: TGTGTCAGCAGTTACTTCGGGGGAATAACCTTC.

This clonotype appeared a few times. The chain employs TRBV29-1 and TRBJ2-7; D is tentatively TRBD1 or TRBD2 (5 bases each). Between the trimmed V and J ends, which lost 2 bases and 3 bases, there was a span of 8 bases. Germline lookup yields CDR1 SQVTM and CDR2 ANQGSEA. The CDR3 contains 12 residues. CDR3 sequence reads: CSVERGDYEQYF. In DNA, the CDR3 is TGCAGCGTTGAAAGGGGAGACTACGAGCAGTACTTC.

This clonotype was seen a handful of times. The CDR3, as DNA: TGTGCCAGCAGCTCCAGGGGGGGGAACACGGGGGAAAAACTGTTTTTT. Translating gives CASSSRGGNTGEKLFF. The chain combines TRBV3-1 with TRBJ1-4, with 7 bases lining up with TRBD1. Losses at the gene ends were 5 bases for V and 8 bases for J; bases not matched to a gene: 14. The CDR3 extends over 16 amino acids. CDR1 and CDR2 (germline): LGHDT, YNNKEL (reference sequence).

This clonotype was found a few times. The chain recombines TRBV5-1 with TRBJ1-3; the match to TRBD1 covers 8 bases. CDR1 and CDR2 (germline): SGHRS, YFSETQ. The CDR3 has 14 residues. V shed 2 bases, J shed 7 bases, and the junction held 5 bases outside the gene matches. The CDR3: CASSFRQGANTIYF. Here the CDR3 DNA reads TGCGCCAGCAGCTTTAGGCAGGGGGCGAACACCATATATTTT.

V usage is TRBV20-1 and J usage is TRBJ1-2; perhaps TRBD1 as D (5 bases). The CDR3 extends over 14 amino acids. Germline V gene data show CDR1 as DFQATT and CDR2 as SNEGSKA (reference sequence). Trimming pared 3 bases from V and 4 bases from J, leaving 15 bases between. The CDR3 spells CSASQGIAPYGYTF. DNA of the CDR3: TGCAGTGCTAGCCAGGGAATTGCCCCCTATGGCTACACCTTC.

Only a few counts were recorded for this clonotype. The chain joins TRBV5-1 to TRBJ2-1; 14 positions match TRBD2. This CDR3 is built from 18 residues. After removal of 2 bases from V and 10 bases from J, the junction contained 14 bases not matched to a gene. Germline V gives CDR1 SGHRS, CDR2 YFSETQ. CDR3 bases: TGCGCCAGCAGCTTCTCCGGGTCGGGACTAGCGGGAGCAAGCGAGCAGTTCTTC. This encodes CASSFSGSGLAGASEQFF. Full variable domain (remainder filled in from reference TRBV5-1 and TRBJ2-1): KAGVTQTPRYLIKTRGQQVTLSCSPISGHRSVSWYQQTPGQGLQFLFEYFSETQRNKGNFPGRFSGRQFSNSRSEMNVSTLELGDSALYLCASSFSGSGLAGASEQFFGPGTRLTVL.

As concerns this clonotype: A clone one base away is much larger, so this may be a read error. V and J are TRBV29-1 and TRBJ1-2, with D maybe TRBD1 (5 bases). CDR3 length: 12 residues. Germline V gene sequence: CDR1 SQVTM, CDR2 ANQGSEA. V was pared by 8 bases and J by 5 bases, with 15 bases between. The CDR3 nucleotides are TGCAGCTTTGTCGGGGACGGATATGGCTACACCTTC. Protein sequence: CSFVGDGYGYTF.

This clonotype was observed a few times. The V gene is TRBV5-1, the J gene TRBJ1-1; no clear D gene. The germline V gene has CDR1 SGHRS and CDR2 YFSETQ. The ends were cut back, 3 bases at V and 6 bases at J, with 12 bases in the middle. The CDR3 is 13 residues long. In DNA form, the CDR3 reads TGCGCCAGCAGCTCCCAGACGTCGGCTGAAGCTTTCTTT. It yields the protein CASSSQTSAEAFF.

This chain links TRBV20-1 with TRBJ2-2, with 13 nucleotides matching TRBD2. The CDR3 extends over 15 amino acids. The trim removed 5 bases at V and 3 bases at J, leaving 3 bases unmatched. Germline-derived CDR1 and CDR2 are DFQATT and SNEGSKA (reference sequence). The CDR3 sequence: CSAPGTSGDTGELFF. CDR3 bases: TGCAGTGCTCCTGGGACTAGCGGGGACACCGGGGAGCTGTTTTTT.

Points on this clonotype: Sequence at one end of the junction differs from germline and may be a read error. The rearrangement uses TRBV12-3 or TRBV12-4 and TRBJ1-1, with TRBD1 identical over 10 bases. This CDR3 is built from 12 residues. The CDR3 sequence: CASNRQGAEASF. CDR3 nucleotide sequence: TGTGCCAGCAACCGACAGGGGGCTGAAGCTTCCTTT.

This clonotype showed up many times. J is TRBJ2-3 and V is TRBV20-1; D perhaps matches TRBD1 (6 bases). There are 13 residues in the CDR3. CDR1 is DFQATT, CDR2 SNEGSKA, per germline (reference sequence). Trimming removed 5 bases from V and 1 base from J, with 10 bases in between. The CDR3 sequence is CSAPRTGTDTQYF. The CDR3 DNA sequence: TGCAGTGCTCCTAGGACAGGCACAGATACGCAGTATTTT.

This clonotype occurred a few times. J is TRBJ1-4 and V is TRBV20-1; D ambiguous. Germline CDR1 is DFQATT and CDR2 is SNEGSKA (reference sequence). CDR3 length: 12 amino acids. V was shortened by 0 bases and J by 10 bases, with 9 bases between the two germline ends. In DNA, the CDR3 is TGCAGTGCTAGAGATCTGTCGAGAAAACTGTTTTTT. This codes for CSARDLSRKLFF.

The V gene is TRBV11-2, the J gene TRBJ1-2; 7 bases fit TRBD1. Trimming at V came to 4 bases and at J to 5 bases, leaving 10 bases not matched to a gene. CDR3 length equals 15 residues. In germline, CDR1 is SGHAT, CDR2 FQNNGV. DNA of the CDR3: TGTGCCAGCAGCTGGACCGGGACAGCATCTTATGGCTACACCTTC. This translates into CASSWTGTASYGYTF.

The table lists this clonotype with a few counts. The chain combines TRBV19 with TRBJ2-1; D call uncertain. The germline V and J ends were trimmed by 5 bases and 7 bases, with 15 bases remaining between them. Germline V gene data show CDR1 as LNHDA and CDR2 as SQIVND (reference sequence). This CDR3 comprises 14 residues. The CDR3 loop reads CASSAIREVNEQFF. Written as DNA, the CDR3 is TGTGCCAGTAGTGCGATCCGAGAGGTGAATGAGCAGTTCTTC.